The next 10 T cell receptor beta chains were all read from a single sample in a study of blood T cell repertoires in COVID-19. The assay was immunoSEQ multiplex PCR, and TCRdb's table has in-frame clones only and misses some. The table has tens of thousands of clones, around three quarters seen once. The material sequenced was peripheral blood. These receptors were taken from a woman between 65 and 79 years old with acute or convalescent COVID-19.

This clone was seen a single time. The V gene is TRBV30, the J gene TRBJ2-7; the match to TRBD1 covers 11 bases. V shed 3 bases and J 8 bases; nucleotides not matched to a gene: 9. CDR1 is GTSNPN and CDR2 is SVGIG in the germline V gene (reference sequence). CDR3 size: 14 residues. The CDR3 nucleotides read TGTGCCTGGAGCGGACAGGGGGCCCGGAGTCAGCAGTACTTC. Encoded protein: CAWSGQGARSQQYF.

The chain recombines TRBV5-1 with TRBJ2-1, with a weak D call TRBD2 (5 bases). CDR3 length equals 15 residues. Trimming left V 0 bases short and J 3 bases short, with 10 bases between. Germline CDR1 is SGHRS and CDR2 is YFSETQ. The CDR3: CASSLGLTHYNEQFF. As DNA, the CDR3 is TGCGCCAGCAGCTTGGGACTAACTCACTACAATGAGCAGTTCTTC.

The chain's CDR3 is CASSQDFSGNEQFF. CDR3 nucleotides: TGTGCCAGCAGCCAAGATTTTTCAGGCAATGAGCAGTTCTTC. J is TRBJ2-1 and V is TRBV4-2; D is ambiguous. The CDR3 covers 14 residues. The ends were cut back, 0 bases at V and 6 bases at J, with 9 bases in the middle. Germline V gene data show CDR1 as LGHNA and CDR2 as YNFKEQ.

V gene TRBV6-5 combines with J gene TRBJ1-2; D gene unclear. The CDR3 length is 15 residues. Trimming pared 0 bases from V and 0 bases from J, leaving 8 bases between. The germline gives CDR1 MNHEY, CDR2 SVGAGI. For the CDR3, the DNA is TGTGCCAGCAGTTACTCCACAGTAGCTAACTATGGCTACACCTTC. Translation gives CASSYSTVANYGYTF.

In nucleotides, the CDR3 is TGTGCCAGCTCAAAGGGGGCGGTTGAAAAACTGTTTTTT. This gives the protein CASSKGAVEKLFF. The chain has TRBV25-1 and TRBJ1-4; TRBD1 aligns across 7 bases. From germline, CDR1 is MGHDK and CDR2 SYGVNS. After removal of 8 bases from V and 7 bases from J, the junction contained 7 bases not matched to a gene. This CDR3 has 13 amino acids.

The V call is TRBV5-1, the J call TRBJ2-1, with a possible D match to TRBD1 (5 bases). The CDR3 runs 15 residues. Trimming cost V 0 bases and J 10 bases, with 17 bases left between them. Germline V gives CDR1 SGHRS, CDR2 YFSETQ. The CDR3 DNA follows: TGCGCCAGCAGCTTGGGAAGGGGCCTCTTTGGCGAGCAGTTCTTC. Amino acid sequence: CASSLGRGLFGEQFF. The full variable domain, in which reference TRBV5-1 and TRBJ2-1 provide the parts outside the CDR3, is KAGVTQTPRYLIKTRGQQVTLSCSPISGHRSVSWYQQTPGQGLQFLFEYFSETQRNKGNFPGRFSGRQFSNSRSEMNVSTLELGDSALYLCASSLGRGLFGEQFFGPGTRLTVL.

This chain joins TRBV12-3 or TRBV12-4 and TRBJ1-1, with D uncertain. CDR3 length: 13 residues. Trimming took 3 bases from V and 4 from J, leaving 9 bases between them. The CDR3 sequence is CASSFSRGTEAFF. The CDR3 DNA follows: TGTGCCAGCAGTTTTAGTCGGGGCACTGAAGCTTTCTTT.

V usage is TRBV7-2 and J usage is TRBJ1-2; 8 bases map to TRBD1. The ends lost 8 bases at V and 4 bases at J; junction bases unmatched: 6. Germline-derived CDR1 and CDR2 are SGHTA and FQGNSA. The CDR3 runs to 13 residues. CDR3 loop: CASGYRGSYGYTF. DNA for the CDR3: TGTGCCAGCGGATACAGGGGGAGCTATGGCTACACCTTC.

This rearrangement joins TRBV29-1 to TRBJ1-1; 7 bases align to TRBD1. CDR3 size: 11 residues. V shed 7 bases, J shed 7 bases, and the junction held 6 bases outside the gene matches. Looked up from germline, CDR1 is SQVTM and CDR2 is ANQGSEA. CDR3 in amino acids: CSARQGHEAFF. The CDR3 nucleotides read TGCAGCGCCCGACAGGGTCATGAAGCTTTCTTT.

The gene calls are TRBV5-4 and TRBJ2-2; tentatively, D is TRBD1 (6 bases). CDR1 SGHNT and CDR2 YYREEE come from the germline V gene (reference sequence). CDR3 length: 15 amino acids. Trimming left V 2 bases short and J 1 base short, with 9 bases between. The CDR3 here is CASSFGQRNTGELFF. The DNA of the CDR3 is TGTGCCAGCAGCTTCGGACAGCGGAACACCGGGGAGCTGTTTTTT. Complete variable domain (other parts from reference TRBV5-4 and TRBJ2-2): ETGVTQSPTHLIKTRGQQVTLRCSSQSGHNTVSWYQQALGQGPQFIFQYYREEENGRGNFPPRFSGLQFPNYSSELNVNALELDDSALYLCASSFGQRNTGELFFGEGSRLTVL.